This entry describes one T cell receptor beta chain. The sample originates from a study of monozygotic twins with inflammatory bowel disease. CDR3 size: 14 residues. Germline V lookup: CDR1 MNHNY, CDR2 SVGAGI (reference sequence). From its re-call of the 5' RACE reads, TCRdb lists each CDR3 protein once, without DNA. Recorded for this sample: around 140,000 distinct CDR3 sequences. Sequencing was done on a sample of blood. The source is a human donor with ulcerative colitis or Crohn's disease, or a healthy co-twin of an affected twin (not recorded which). The chain joins TRBV6-6 to TRBJ2-7; TCRdb proposes TRBD1, but this gene call is untestable without DNA. CDR3 sequence: CATSASGQFNEQYF.